The 10 T cell receptor beta chains below all came from one sample that was sequenced in a study of CD8+ T cells in alopecia areata. Following RNA extraction, reverse transcription yielded cDNA that acted as the sequencing template. Assay used: immunoSEQ multiplex PCR; TCRdb lists only in-frame clones, some missing. The sample holds around 180,000 clones, less than 70% seen once. Treatment specified: oral pan-JAK inhibitor, 5-10 mg twice daily. Material: CD4+ T cells sorted from blood, obtained around week 47, from a patient treated with tofacitinib. The receptors stem from a human donor with alopecia areata.

This sequence joins TRBV9 and TRBJ2-5; D perhaps matches TRBD2 (6 bases). The CDR3 totals 15 residues. The germline V and J ends were trimmed by 3 bases and 7 bases, with 19 bases remaining between them. The germline V gene encodes CDR1 SGDLS and CDR2 YYNGEE. The CDR3 is CASSGRGPTDGTQYF. DNA for the CDR3: TGTGCCAGCAGCGGGAGGGGCCCAACGGACGGGACCCAGTACTTC.

The chain links TRBV25-1 to TRBJ2-7, with D tentatively TRBD1 or TRBD2 (5 bases each). Trimming removed 7 bases from V and 5 bases from J, with 9 bases in between. Germline V gene sequence: CDR1 MGHDK, CDR2 SYGVNS. This CDR3 has 11 residues. This chain's CDR3 is CASNSGHEQYF. The CDR3, as DNA: TGTGCCAGCAACTCGGGGCACGAGCAGTACTTC.

This clone was observed a single time. The V gene is TRBV7-9, the J gene TRBJ2-3, with a tentative D call TRBD1 (5 bases). The germline gives CDR1 SEHNR, CDR2 FQNEAQ (reference sequence). V lost 4 bases and J lost 2, with 13 bases in between. CDR3 length: 15 amino acids. DNA for the CDR3: TGTGCCAGCAGCTATGGGCAGGGTTCCACAGATACGCAGTATTTT. Amino acids: CASSYGQGSTDTQYF.

This chain joins TRBV11-3 and TRBJ1-6; D gene ambiguous. Trimming took 5 bases from V and 8 from J, leaving 10 bases between them. Germline assignment: CDR1 SGHNT and CDR2 YENEEA. The CDR3 consists of 13 residues. CDR3 sequence: CASSTTKDSPLHF. The CDR3 bases are TGTGCCAGCAGCACAACGAAAGATTCACCCCTCCACTTT.

DNA for the CDR3: TGTGCCAGCAGCTTAGAGGGACAGGGAAATTCACCCCTCCACTTT. It codes for CASSLEGQGNSPLHF. The chain carries TRBV7-8 and TRBJ1-6, with 9 bases lining up with TRBD1. Germline-derived CDR1 and CDR2 are SGHVS and FQNEAQ. The junction had 2 bases not matched to a gene; V was cut back by 1 base and J by 7 bases. This CDR3 has 15 amino acids.

CDR3 sequence: CASSYSAPGGHTEAFF. In nucleotides, the CDR3 is TGTGCCAGCAGTTACTCGGCCCCAGGGGGGCACACTGAAGCTTTCTTT. The rearrangement uses TRBV6-5 and TRBJ1-1, with TRBD1 matching 7 bases. The length of the CDR3 is 16 residues. V lost 0 bases, J lost 3 bases, and 7 bases stayed unmatched. Germline V gives CDR1 MNHEY, CDR2 SVGAGI.

The chain links TRBV30 to TRBJ1-5; D is uncertain. The CDR3 has 14 amino acids. Germline V CDR1 and CDR2: GTSNPN, SVGIG (reference sequence). With 1 base removed from V and 1 base from J, the gap between germline ends came to 8 bases. The CDR3 loop is CAWSDTMSNQPQHF. The CDR3 nucleotides are TGTGCCTGGAGTGACACCATGAGCAATCAGCCCCAGCATTTT.

The genes are TRBV5-1 and TRBJ2-2; 7 bases fit TRBD2. Trimming at V came to 4 bases and at J to 1 base, leaving 4 bases not matched to a gene. Germline CDR1 SGHRS, CDR2 YFSETQ. This CDR3 is 15 amino acids long. The CDR3 DNA sequence: TGCGCCAGCAGCCGGGGGGATGTGAACACCGGGGAGCTGTTTTTT. Translation gives CASSRGDVNTGELFF.

This sequence joins TRBV29-1 and TRBJ1-2; D not resolved. Germline CDR1 and CDR2: SQVTM and ANQGSEA. V dropped 4 bases and J dropped 0 bases, with 9 bases sitting between them. The length of the CDR3 is 13 residues. CDR3: CSVAQIANYGYTF. CDR3 coding DNA: TGCAGCGTTGCCCAAATAGCTAACTATGGCTACACCTTC.

J is TRBJ1-2 and V is TRBV5-6; D not certain. Germline V CDR1 and CDR2: SGHDT, YYEEEE. This CDR3 contains 12 residues. V lost 2 bases and J lost 7, with 9 bases in between. As DNA, the CDR3 is TGTGCCAGCAGCTTTCCGGAAGGTGGCTACACCTTC. Its protein product is CASSFPEGGYTF.